Listed below are T cell receptor beta chains from one sample, sequenced in a study of blood T cell repertoires in COVID-19. The data were produced by immunoSEQ multiplex PCR, yet TCRdb's version contains in-frame clones alone and is incomplete. This sample has approximately 200,000 clones, with roughly four fifths found just once. The sample comprised PBMCs or T cells enriched from blood (not recorded which). The receptors shown here come from a woman between 40 and 55 years old with acute COVID-19. The CDR3 runs from the conserved cysteine through the conserved F or W. A D gene is named only where the DNA matches it firmly. Size tells how often a clone was seen (once, few, many) or the class of an expanded clone, and some rows leave it out.

>.|TRBJ2-6|.|11|TRBV14
CASSSLNVLTF
TGTGCCAGCAGCTCCCTCAACGTCCTGACTTTC
>.|TRBJ1-1|.|12|TRBV7-6
CASSSPGYEAFF
TGTGCCAGCAGCTCTCCGGGGTATGAAGCTTTCTTT
>.|TRBJ1-1|.|15|TRBV20-1
CSASSGNRMNTEAFF
TGCAGTGCTAGTTCAGGGAATCGCATGAACACTGAAGCTTTCTTT
>few|TRBJ2-5|TRBD2|19|TRBV3-1/TRBV3-2
CASRQTLFRKTSGEETQYF
TGTGCCAGCAGGCAGACCCTATTCCGTAAGACTAGCGGAGAAGAGACCCAGTACTTC
>.|TRBJ2-1|TRBD2|16|TRBV4-2
CASSQDRYGGVNEQFF
TGTGCCAGCAGCCAAGATCGGTATGGGGGGGTCAATGAGCAGTTCTTC
>once|TRBJ1-1|.|17|TRBV4-1
CASSQGRLGDRSTEAFF
TGCGCCAGCAGCCAAGGCCGCCTAGGGGATAGAAGCACTGAAGCTTTCTTT
>.|TRBJ1-2|TRBD1|13|TRBV12-3/TRBV12-4
CASSTGVLYGYTF
TGTGCCAGCAGTACAGGGGTCCTCTATGGCTACACCTTC
>.|TRBJ2-7|.|10|TRBV2
CASSGREQYF
TGTGCCAGCAGTGGGAGGGAGCAGTACTTC
>.|TRBJ1-2|.|12|TRBV30
CAWKGRGYGYTF
TGTGCCTGGAAAGGCAGGGGTTATGGCTACACCTTC
>.|TRBJ2-7|TRBD1|15|TRBV19
CASSITGTAVYEQYF
TGTGCCAGTAGTATAACCGGGACAGCTGTCTACGAGCAGTACTTC
>.|TRBJ2-2|.|14|TRBV5-1
CASSEVRGTGELFF
TGCGCCAGCAGCGAGGTTAGGGGAACCGGGGAGCTGTTTTTT
>.|TRBJ1-3|TRBD1|16|TRBV9
CASSADRGLPGNTIYF
TGTGCCAGCAGCGCAGACAGGGGGCTTCCTGGAAACACCATATATTTT
>once|TRBJ1-1|TRBD1|17|TRBV3-1/TRBV3-2
CASSQVSTGLRNTEAFF
TGTGCCAGCAGCCAAGTGTCGACAGGGCTGCGGAACACTGAAGCTTTCTTT
>.|TRBJ2-1|.|11|TRBV2
CASSRRNEQFF
TGTGCCAGCAGCCGGAGGAATGAGCAGTTCTTC
>.|TRBJ2-7|TRBD1|14|TRBV18
CASSPLGQRYEQYF
TGTGCCAGCTCACCTCTGGGACAGCGATACGAGCAGTACTTC
>.|TRBJ2-5|.|14|TRBV28
CASASGWREETQYF
TGTGCCAGCGCGTCAGGCTGGCGGGAAGAGACCCAGTACTTC
>.|TRBJ2-3|.|14|TRBV11-3
CASSLNRGTDTQYF
TGTGCCAGCAGCTTAAATAGGGGTACAGATACGCAGTATTTT
>.|TRBJ1-1|TRBD1|15|TRBV19
CASSRTGTGNTEAFF
TGTGCCAGTAGTAGGACCGGGACAGGGAACACTGAAGCTTTCTTT
>.|TRBJ2-3|TRBD2|17|TRBV7-9
CASSGRLAGGSTDTQYF
TGTGCCAGCAGCGGAAGACTAGCGGGAGGAAGCACAGATACGCAGTATTTT
>.|TRBJ1-2|.|12|TRBV15
CATSRGGVGYTF
TGTGCCACCAGCAGGGGGGGGGTAGGCTACACCTTC
>once|TRBJ2-7|.|13|TRBV6-5
CASSFSGHYEQYF
TGTGCCAGCAGTTTCTCGGGACACTACGAGCAGTACTTC
>.|TRBJ1-3|.|15|TRBV4-2
CASRVTAASGNTIYF
TGTGCCAGCAGAGTGACCGCGGCCTCTGGAAACACCATATATTTT
>.|TRBJ1-5|.|15|TRBV21-1
CASSRRRQAVLPQHF
TGTGCCAGCAGCAGACGCCGACAGGCAGTCCTTCCCCAGCATTTT
>few|TRBJ2-1|.|13|TRBV30
CACTPISQNEQFF
TGTGCCTGCACCCCAATAAGTCAGAATGAGCAGTTCTTC
>.|TRBJ1-1|.|15|TRBV6-5
CASSYGRGRDTEAFF
TGTGCCAGCAGTTACGGGCGGGGACGAGACACTGAAGCTTTCTTT
>.|TRBJ2-2|TRBD2|17|TRBV27
CASSPTERGGLTGELFF
TGTGCCAGCAGTCCTACTGAGCGGGGGGGCCTCACCGGGGAGCTGTTTTTT
>.|TRBJ2-5|TRBD2|16|TRBV4-3
CASSQRLAGVKETQYF
TGCGCCAGCAGCCAACGACTAGCGGGGGTTAAAGAGACCCAGTACTTC
>.|TRBJ2-2|.|10|TRBV4-1
CASSQGVLFF
TGCGCCAGCAGCCAAGGAGTGCTGTTTTTT
>.|TRBJ1-2|TRBD1|13|TRBV7-6
CASSARQGEGYTF
TGTGCCAGCAGCGCCCGACAGGGGGAGGGCTACACCTTC